This T cell receptor (beta chain) appears in the sequencing data of a study of T cell responses to AZD1222 COVID-19 vaccine. About the research overall: Samples with a second dose at about 4 or about 12 weeks were pooled together.

Sequenced by immunoSEQ multiplex PCR; TCRdb stores in-frame clones only, minus some. The sample lists 95,000 to 130,000 clones, roughly 90% occurring once. Germline V gene lookup returns CDR1 MDHEN and CDR2 SYDVKM. V lost 2 bases and J lost 11, with 12 bases in between. This CDR3 spans 12 amino acids. To note about this clone: What it binds is not known.

Study-wide points: Baseline seropositivity occurred in only six AZD1222 recipients. Two doses of AZD1222 preceded a rise in Spike-specific TCR breadth and depth. The CD4 TCRs associated with vaccination extended across spike and predominated at 160-218 and 743-854.

The sequence derives from an adult in good health. The chain joins TRBV28 to TRBJ1-1; D is possibly TRBD1 (5 bases). The sequencing used peripheral blood, collected on day 0 of AZD1222 vaccination. The CDR3 nucleotides read TGTGCCAGCAGTTTAGACAGTCCTTGGGCTTTCTTT. Translated: CASSLDSPWAFF.